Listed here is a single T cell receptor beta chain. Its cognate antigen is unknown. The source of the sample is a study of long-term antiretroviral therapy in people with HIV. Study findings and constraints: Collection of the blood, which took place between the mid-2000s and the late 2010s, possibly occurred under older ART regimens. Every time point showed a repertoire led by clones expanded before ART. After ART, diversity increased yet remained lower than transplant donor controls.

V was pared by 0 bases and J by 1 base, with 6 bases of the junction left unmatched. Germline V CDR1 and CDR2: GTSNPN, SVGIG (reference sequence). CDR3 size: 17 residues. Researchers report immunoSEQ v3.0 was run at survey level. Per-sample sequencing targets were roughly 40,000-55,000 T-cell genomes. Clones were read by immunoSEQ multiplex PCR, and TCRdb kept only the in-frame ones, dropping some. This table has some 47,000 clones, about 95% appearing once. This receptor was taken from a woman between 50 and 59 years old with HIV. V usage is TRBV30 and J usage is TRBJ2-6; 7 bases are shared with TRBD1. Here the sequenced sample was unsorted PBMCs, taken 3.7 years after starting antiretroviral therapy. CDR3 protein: CAWSVRQGISGANVLTF. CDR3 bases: TGTGCCTGGAGTGTACGACAGGGAATATCTGGGGCCAACGTCCTGACTTTC.